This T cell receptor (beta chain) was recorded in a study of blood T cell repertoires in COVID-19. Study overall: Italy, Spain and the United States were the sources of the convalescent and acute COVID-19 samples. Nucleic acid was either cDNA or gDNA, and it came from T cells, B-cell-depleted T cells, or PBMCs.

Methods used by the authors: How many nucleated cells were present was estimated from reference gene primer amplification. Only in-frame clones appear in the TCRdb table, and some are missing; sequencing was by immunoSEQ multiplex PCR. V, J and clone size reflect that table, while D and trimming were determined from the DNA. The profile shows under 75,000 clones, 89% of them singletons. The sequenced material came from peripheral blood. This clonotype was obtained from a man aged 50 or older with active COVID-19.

The CDR3 here is CASSNRVRDSPLHF. As DNA, the CDR3 is TGTGCCAGTAGTAACAGGGTTAGGGATTCACCCCTCCACTTT. The gene calls are TRBV19 and TRBJ1-6; a possible D gene is TRBD1 (6 bases). This CDR3 contains 14 residues. With 4 bases removed from V and 8 bases from J, the gap between germline ends came to 12 bases. Per the germline V gene, CDR1 is LNHDA and CDR2 is SQIVND (reference sequence).